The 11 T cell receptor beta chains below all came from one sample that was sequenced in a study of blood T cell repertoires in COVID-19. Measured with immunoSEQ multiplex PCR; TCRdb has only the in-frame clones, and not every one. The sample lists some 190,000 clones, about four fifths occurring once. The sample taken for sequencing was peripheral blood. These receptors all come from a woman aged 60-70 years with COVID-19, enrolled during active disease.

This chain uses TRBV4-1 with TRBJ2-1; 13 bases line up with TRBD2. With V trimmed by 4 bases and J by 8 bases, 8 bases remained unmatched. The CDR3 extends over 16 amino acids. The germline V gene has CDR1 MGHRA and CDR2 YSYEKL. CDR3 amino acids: CASSLQLAGGADEQFF. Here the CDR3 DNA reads TGCGCCAGCAGCCTCCAACTAGCGGGGGGGGCTGATGAGCAGTTCTTC.

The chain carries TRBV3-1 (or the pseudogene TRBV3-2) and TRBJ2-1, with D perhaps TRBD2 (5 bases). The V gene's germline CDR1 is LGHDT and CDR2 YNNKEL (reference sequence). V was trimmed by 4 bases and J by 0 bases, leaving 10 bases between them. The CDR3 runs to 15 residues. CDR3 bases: TGTGCCAGCAGCCCGAGCGGTCTCTCCTACAATGAGCAGTTCTTC. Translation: CASSPSGLSYNEQFF.

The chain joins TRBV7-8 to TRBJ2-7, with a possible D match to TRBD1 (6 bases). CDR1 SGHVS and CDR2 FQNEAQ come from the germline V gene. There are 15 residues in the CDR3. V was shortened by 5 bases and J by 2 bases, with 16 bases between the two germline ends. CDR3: CASSASGQRTYEQYF. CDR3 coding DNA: TGTGCCAGCAGCGCCTCGGGACAAAGGACCTACGAGCAGTACTTC.

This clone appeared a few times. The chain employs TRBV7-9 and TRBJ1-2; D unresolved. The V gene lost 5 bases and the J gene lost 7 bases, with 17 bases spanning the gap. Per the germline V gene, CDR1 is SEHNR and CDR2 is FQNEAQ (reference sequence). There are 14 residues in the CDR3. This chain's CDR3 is CASSTGEGWGGYTF. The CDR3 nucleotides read TGTGCCAGCAGCACGGGAGAGGGATGGGGTGGCTACACCTTC.

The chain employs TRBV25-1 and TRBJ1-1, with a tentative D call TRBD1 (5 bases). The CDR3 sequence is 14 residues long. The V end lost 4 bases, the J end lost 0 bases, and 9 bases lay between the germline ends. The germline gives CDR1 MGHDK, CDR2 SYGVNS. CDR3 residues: CASSGIGVNTEAFF. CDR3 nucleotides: TGTGCCAGCAGTGGCATAGGGGTGAACACTGAAGCTTTCTTT.

The CDR3 DNA follows: TGCGCCAGCAGCTGGGGACTAGCGGGGTCATACAATGAGCAGTTCTTC. This translates into CASSWGLAGSYNEQFF. This chain joins TRBV5-1 and TRBJ2-1, with TRBD2 matching over 13 bases. The CDR3 contains 16 residues. Germline values: CDR1 SGHRS, CDR2 YFSETQ. V lost 3 bases to trimming and J lost 4 bases; unmatched junction nucleotides: 4.

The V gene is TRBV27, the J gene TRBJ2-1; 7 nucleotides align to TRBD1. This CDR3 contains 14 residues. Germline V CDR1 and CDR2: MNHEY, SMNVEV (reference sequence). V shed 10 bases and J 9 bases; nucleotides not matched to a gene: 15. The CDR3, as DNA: TGTGCCACCAAGGCGACAGGGATGTTGGGTGAGCAGTTCTTC. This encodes CATKATGMLGEQFF.

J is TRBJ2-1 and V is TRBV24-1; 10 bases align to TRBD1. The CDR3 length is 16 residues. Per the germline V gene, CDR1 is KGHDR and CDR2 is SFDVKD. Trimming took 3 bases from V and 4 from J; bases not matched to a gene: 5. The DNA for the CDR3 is TGTGCCACCAGTGATGGGGACAGGGGTATTTACAATGAGCAGTTCTTC. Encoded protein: CATSDGDRGIYNEQFF.

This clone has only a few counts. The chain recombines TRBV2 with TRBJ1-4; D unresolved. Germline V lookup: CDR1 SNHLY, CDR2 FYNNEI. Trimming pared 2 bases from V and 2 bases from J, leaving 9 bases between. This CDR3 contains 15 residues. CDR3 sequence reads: CASSEWLGTNEKLFF. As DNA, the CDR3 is TGTGCCAGCAGTGAATGGTTGGGCACTAATGAAAAACTGTTTTTT.

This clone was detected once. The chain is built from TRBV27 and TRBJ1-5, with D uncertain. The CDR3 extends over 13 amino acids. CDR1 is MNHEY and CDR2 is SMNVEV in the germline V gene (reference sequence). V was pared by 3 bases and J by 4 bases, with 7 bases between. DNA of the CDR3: TGTGCCAGCAGTTTTACGGTTAATCAGCCCCAGCATTTT. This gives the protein CASSFTVNQPQHF.

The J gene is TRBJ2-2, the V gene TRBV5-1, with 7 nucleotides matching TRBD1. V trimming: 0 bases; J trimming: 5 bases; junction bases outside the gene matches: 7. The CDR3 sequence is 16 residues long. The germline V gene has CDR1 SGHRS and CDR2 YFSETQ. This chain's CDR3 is CASSLGDRGDTGELFF. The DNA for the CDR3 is TGCGCCAGCAGCTTGGGGGACAGAGGTGATACCGGGGAGCTGTTTTTT. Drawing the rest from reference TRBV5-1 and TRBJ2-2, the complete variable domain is KAGVTQTPRYLIKTRGQQVTLSCSPISGHRSVSWYQQTPGQGLQFLFEYFSETQRNKGNFPGRFSGRQFSNSRSEMNVSTLELGDSALYLCASSLGDRGDTGELFFGEGSRLTVL.